This paragraph covers one T cell receptor (beta chain) sequence. This clonotype was seen many times. The clone's antigen remains unknown. The input lacks base qualities; no much larger clone sits a single base away. In the paper's terms, the treatment or condition label means: allogeneic hematopoietic cell transplantation with graft depleted of TCRalphabeta T cells and CD19 B cells. Transplant recipients were children who received TCRalphabeta/CD19-depleted allogeneic hematopoietic cell grafts. This sample is part of a study of T-cell reconstitution after alpha-beta-depleted transplantation in children (dated by TCRdb to 2015 to 2016). Regarding the study in general: T-cell immune reconstitution after TCRalphabeta/CD19-depleted allogeneic hematopoietic cell transplantation in children was quantitatively tracked in the study by means of TCR repertoire profiling. Results the study describes overall, beyond this receptor: Apparently early alphabetaT-cell count recovery about two months after transplant reportedly relied on only several hundred rapidly expanded clones derived from non-depleted graft cells. In some patients, the high TCRbeta diversity seen at day 60 was put down to recipient T cells and intrathymic progenitors that had survived conditioning. Hyperexpanded clone frequencies declined over subsequent months; after one year, T-cell counts and TCRbeta diversity were mostly attributed to newly produced T cells.

V is shortened by 3 bases, J by 0 bases, and the region joining them spans 12 bases. CDR1 KGHSH and CDR2 LQKENI were looked up in the germline V gene. The CDR3 measures 16 amino acids from cysteine to phenylalanine. Only the CDR3 portion is preserved as DNA: 48 bases, with reading frame beginning at the first base. Libraries were made using PCR. Sequenced using an Illumina HiSeq 2500. To normalize quantification of the TCRbeta repertoire, the TCR libraries were built with molecular barcoding that relied on unique molecular identifiers. TCRdb applied fastp at Q25 and MiXCR to the public reads, then kept only in-frame beta chains. Rows with a matching CDR3 protein are joined into one entry that keeps the most common DNA and genes. The sample table holds over 200,000 distinct CDR3 sequences, of which roughly 10% were seen once. The ten largest clones capture 28% of the sample.

Specimen: PBMCs, collected before TCRalphabeta/CD19-depleted stem cell transplant. The receptor chain draws on TRBV18 and TRBJ1-3, and possibly TRBD1, on 5 matching bases. The TCR sequence derives from a child in the first two years of life with acute myeloid leukemia, due to receive a stem cell transplant. The CDR3 protein is CASSPSTGISGNTIYF. At the DNA level, the sequence is TGTGCCAGCTCACCGAGTACAGGCATCTCTGGAAACACCATATATTTT. This CDR3, with the reference TRBV18 and TRBJ1-3 proteins standing in past its ends, gives the full variable domain NAGVMQNPRHLVRRRGQEARLRCSPMKGHSHVYWYRQLPEEGLKFMVYLQKENIIDESGMPKERFSAEFPKEGPSILRIQQVVRGDSAAYFCASSPSTGISGNTIYFGEGSWLTVV.